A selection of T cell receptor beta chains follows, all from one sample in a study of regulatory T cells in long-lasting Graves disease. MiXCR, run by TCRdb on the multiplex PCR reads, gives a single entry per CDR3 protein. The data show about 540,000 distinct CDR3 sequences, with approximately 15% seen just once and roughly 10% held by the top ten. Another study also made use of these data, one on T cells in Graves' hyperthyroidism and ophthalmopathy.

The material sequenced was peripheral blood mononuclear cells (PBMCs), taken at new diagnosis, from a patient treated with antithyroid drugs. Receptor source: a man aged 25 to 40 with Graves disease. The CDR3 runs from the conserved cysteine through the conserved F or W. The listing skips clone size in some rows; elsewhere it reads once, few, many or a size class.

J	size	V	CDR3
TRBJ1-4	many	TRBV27	CASSLVEKLFF
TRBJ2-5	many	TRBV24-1	CATSDGHRVFGETQYF
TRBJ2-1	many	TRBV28	CASSGVGDEQFF
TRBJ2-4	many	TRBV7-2	CASSLPPAAKNIQYF
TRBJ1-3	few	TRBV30	CAWGFLYSGNTIYF
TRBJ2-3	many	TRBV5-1	CASSLEQAARTDTQYF
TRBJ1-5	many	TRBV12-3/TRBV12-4	CASSLWYPTHSNQPQHF
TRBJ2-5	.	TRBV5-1	CASSWGQGVQETQYF
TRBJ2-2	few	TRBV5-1	CASSLRGGQNTGELFF
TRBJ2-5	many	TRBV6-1	CASSAKQQGVPETQYF
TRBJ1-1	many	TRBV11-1	CASSYRDRNTEAFF
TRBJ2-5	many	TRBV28	CASSPRGGAGETQYF
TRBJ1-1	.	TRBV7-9	CASSLEGGRWTEAFF
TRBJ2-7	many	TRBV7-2	CASSSRLFHYEQYF
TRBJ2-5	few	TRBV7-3	CASSLLASPQETQYF
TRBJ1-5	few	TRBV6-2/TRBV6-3	CASSLGGRDSKERPQHF
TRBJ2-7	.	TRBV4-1	CASSKQTGGYEQYF
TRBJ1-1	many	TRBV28	CASTLPGGGEAFF
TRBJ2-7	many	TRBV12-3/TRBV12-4	CASSPGQGLSSEQYF
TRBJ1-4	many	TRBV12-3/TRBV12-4	CASSLGTDHEKLFF
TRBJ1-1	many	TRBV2	CASSEVADTEAFF
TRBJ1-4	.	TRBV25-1	CASSVGQVTNEKLFF
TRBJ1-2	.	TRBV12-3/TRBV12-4	CASSLGQGIWGYTF
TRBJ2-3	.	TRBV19	CASSPERSTDTQYF
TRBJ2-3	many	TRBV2	CASTSGRGADTQYF
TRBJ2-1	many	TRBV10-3	CAIGLEGEQFF
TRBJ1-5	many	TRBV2	CASSRSAQQPQHF
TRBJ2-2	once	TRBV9	CASSPPLQYTGELFF
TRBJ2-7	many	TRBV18	CASSPGLAGGYEQYF
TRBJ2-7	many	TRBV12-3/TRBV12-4	CASSSGTSFVEQYF
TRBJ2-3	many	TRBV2	CASKNRTGSDTQYF
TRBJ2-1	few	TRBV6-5	CASSYAPGNEQFF
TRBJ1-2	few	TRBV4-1	CASSQEGRDRGRGYTF
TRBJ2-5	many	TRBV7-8	CASSLGTIKGETQYF
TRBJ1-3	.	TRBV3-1	CASSQTGRSGNTIYF
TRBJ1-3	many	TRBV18	CASSPGPRNTIYF
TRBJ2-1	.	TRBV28	CAGSPPRGNEQFF
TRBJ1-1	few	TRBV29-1	CSVADTNTEAFF
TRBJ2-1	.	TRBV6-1	CASSGLSGNEQFF
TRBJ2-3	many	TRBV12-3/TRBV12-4	CASSLGAGPGDTQYF
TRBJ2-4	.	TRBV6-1	CASSEGYRQLAKNIQYF
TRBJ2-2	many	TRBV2	CASIQEWRTGELFF
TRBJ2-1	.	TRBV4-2	CASSQDLSSGPFDEQFF
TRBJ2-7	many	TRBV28	CASRDTFYEQYF
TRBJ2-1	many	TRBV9	CASSTRRAGVGYNEQFF
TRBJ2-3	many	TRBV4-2	CASSQDWSGRGSTDTQYF
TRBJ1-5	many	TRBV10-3	CAISEPNQPQHF
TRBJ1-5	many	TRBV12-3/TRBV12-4	CASSLGRNQPQHF
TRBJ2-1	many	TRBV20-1	CSATIGLAGGNEQFF
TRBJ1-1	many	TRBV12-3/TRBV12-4	CASGRTGNTEAFF
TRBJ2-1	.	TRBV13	CASSPAGFSGSNNEQFF
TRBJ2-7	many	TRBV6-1	CASKGTSAKEYF
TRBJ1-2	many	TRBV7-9	CASSFPLLNYGYTF
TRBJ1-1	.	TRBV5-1	CASSLGPLNTEAFF
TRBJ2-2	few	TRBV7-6	CASSLGLGLAGRETGELFF
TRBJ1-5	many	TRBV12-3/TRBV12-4	CASSFGGSNQPQHF
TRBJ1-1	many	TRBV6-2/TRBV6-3	CASSYGKNTEAFF
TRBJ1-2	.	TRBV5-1	CASSGQDTYGYTF